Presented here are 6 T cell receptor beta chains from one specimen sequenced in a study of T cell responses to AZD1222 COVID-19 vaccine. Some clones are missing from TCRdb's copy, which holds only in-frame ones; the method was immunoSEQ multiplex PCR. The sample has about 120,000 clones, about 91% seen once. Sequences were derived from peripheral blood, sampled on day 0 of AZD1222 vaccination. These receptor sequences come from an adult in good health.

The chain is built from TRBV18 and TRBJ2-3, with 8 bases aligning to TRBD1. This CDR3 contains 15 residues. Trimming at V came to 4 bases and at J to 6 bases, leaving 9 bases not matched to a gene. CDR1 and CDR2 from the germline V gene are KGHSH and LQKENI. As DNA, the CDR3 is TGTGCCAGCTCACTCGGGACAGGTTGGAGCGATACGCAGTATTTT. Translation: CASSLGTGWSDTQYF.

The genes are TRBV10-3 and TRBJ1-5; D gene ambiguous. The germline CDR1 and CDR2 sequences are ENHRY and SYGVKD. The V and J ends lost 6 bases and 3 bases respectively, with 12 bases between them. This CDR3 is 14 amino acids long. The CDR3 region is CAISRDKDNQPQHF. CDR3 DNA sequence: TGTGCCATCAGCCGGGATAAGGACAATCAGCCCCAGCATTTT.

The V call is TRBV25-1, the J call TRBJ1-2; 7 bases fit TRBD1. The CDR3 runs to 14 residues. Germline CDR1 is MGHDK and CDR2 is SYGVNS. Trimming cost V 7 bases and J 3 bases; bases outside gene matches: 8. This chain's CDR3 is CASTRQGQYYGYTF. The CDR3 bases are TGTGCCAGCACCAGACAGGGTCAATACTATGGCTACACCTTC.

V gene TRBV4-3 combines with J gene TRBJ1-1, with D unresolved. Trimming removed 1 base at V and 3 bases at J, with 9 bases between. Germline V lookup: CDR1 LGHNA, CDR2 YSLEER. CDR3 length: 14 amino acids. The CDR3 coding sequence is TGCGCCAGCAGCCAAGTCGGAGCGGACACTGAAGCTTTCTTT. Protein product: CASSQVGADTEAFF.

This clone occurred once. CDR3 bases: TGTGCCAGCAGCCCGATGGGGGGGACAGGGCCGACCGGGGAGCTGTTTTTT. As protein: CASSPMGGTGPTGELFF. The rearrangement links TRBV7-2 to TRBJ2-2, with 9 bases matching TRBD1. V gave up 5 bases and J gave up 5 bases; unmatched junction bases: 12. The CDR3 has 17 amino acids. From germline, CDR1 is SGHTA and CDR2 FQGNSA.

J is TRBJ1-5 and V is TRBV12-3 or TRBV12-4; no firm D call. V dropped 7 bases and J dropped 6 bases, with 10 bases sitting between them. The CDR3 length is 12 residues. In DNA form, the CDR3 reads TGTGCCAGCACCCTCTTGGGTCAGCCCCAGCATTTT. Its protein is CASTLLGQPQHF.